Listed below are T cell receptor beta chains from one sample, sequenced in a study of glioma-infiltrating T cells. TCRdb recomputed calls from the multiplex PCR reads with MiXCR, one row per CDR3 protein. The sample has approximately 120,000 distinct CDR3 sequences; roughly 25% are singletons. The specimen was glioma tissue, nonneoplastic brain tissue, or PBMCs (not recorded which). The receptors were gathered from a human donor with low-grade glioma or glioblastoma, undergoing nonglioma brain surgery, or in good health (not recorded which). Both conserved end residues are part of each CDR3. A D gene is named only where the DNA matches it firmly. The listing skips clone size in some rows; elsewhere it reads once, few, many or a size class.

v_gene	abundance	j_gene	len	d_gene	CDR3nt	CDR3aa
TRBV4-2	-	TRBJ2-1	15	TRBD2	TGTGCCAGCCAAGATGAACTAGCGGGCCGGAGAGGCGAGTTCTTC	CASQDELAGRRGEFF
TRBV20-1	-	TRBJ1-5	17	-	TGCAGTGCTAGTCCAAAGAGGCCGGGACGGCATAATGAGCCCCAGCATTTT	CSASPKRPGRHNEPQHF
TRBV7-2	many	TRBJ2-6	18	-	TGTGCCAGCAGCTTAACGCCCACACGATTGTCCGGGGCCAACGTCCTGACTTTC	CASSLTPTRLSGANVLTF
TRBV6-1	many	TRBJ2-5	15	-	TGTGCCAGCAGTGAAGTGGCAAGTCCCAACGCGACCCAGTACTTC	CASSEVASPNATQYF
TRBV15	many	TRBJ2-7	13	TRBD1	TGTGCCACCAGCGGGGACAGCAGCTACGAGCAGTACTTC	CATSGDSSYEQYF
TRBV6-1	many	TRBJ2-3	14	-	TGTGCCAGCACCCCGTCGGCGGTCACAGATACGCAGTATTTT	CASTPSAVTDTQYF
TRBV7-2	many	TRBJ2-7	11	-	TGTGCCAGCAGCGACCGCTACGAGCAGTACTTC	CASSDRYEQYF
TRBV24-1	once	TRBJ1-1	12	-	TGTGCCACCAGTGATTCGGAGAGAGAAGCTTTCTTT	CATSDSEREAFF
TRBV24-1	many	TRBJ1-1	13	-	TGTGCCACCAGTGACAGGATGAACACTGAAGCTTTCTTT	CATSDRMNTEAFF
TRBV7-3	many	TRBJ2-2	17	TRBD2	TGTGCCAGCAGCTTAACGCCGCGGGAGGGCCGCACCGGGGAGCTGTTTTTT	CASSLTPREGRTGELFF
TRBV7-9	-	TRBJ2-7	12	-	TGTGCCAGCAGCTTAGGCCCCCGCGAGCAGTACTTC	CASSLGPREQYF
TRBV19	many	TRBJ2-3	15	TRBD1	TGTGCCAGTAGGCCGGGACAGGGGATAACAGATACGCAGTATTTT	CASRPGQGITDTQYF
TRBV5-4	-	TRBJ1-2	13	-	TGTGCCAGCAGCTTTGTAACAGGCGATGGCTACACCTTC	CASSFVTGDGYTF
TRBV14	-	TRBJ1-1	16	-	TGTGCCAGCAGCCAAGATCTTATATTTCGGGTCACTGAAGCTTTCTTT	CASSQDLIFRVTEAFF
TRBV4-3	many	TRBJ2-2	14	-	TGCGCCAGCAGCCAAGATAGGGGGGCCGGGGAGCTGTTTTTT	CASSQDRGAGELFF
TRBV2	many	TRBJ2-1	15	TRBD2	TGTGCCAGCAGAAGCGGGAGGAGTCTGTACAATGAGCAGTTCTTC	CASRSGRSLYNEQFF
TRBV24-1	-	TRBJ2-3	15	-	TGTGCCACCAGTGACAAGACCACTAGAAAAGATACGCAGTATTTT	CATSDKTTRKDTQYF
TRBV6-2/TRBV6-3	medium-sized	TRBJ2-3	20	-	TGTGCCAGCAGTTACTCGAATGCAGGACTCGCCGACACTAGCACAGATACGCAGTATTTT	CASSYSNAGLADTSTDTQYF
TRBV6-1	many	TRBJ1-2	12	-	TGTGCCAGCAGCGTGGGGGGCTATGGCTACACCTTC	CASSVGGYGYTF
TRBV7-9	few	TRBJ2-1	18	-	TGTGCCAGCAGCCCCTTCCAGTGGGCCGCCTGGGCGGACAATGAGCAGTTCTTC	CASSPFQWAAWADNEQFF
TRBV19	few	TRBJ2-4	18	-	TGTGCCAGTAGGTTACTTGGGGGCGCCGGACAGTCCAAAAACATTCAGTACTTC	CASRLLGGAGQSKNIQYF
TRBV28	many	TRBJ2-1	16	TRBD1	TGTGCCAGCAGTCCGTTGGGGACAGGGGACTACAATGAGCAGTTCTTC	CASSPLGTGDYNEQFF
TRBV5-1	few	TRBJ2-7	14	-	TGCGCCAGCAGCTTTTGGGGGAAAAACTACGAGCAGTACTTC	CASSFWGKNYEQYF
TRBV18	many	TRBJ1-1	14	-	TGTGCCAGCTCACCCTCCATCGCGAGCACTGAAGCTTTCTTT	CASSPSIASTEAFF
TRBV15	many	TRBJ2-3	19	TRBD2	TGTGCCACCAGCAGAGTTCGGGGTAGCGGGAGTCTAAATTTGGATACGCAGTATTTT	CATSRVRGSGSLNLDTQYF
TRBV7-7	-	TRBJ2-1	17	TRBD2	TGTGCCAGCAGCCAGGGTGAGACTAGCGGGAGAGTCTATGAGCAGTTCTTC	CASSQGETSGRVYEQFF
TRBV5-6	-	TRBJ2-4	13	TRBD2	TGTGCCAGCAGCTCCCCTAGCGGAAACACTCAGTACTTC	CASSSPSGNTQYF
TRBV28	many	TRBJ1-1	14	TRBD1	TGTGCCAGCAAGGGGACAGGGGTTGGAACTGAAGCTTTCTTT	CASKGTGVGTEAFF
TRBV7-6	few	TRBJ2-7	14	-	TGTGCCAGCAGCTCTAGTCTATGTTACTACGAGCAGTACTTC	CASSSSLCYYEQYF
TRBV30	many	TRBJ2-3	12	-	TGTGCCTGGAGTGCCGCAGTCGATACGCAGTATTTT	CAWSAAVDTQYF
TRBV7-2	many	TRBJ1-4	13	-	TGTGCCAGCAGCTTTCAACAGGGAGGGAGGCTGTTTTTT	CASSFQQGGRLFF
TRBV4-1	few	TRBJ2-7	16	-	TGCGCCAGCAGCCAGTTCGCGGTTCGGGAGCGGTACGAGCAGTACTTC	CASSQFAVRERYEQYF
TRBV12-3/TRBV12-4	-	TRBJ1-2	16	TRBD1	TGTGCCAGCGGTCTATTGGGACAGGGGGGGACCTATGGCTACACCTTC	CASGLLGQGGTYGYTF
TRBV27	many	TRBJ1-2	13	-	TGTGCCAGCAGTTTTGGGGCGGCCTATGGCTACACCTTC	CASSFGAAYGYTF
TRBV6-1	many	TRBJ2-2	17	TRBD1	TGTGCCAGCAGTACAGGGGGAGCCGGGTCACTTACCGGGGAGCTGTTTTTT	CASSTGGAGSLTGELFF
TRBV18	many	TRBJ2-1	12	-	TGTGCCAGCTCGGCAGGTACCAATGAGCAGTTCTTC	CASSAGTNEQFF
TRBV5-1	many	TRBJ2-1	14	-	TGCGCCAGCAGCCCGTGGGGCAAGAACAATGAGCAGTTCTTC	CASSPWGKNNEQFF
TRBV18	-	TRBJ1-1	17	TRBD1	TGTGCCAGCCGGTCGACTGACAGGGAGGGAATGAACACTGAAGCTTTCTTT	CASRSTDREGMNTEAFF
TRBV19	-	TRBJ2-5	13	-	TGTGCCAGTAGTGAAGCGACAGAAGAGACCCAGTACTTC	CASSEATEETQYF
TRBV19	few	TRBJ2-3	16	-	TGTGCCAGTAGTCCCCGGGGCAGGGGCCGCACAGATACGCAGTATTTT	CASSPRGRGRTDTQYF
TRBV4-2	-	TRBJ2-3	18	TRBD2	TGTGCCAGCAGCTCACTCGGGGGAACTAGCGACCCCACAGATACAAAGTATTTT	CASSSLGGTSDPTDTKYF
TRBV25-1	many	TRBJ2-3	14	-	TGTGCCAGCAGTGAATGGGGGGCCACAGATACGCAGTATTTT	CASSEWGATDTQYF
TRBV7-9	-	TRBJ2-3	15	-	TGTGCCAGCAGCTTTTGGACGGAGAACACAGATACGCAGTATTTT	CASSFWTENTDTQYF
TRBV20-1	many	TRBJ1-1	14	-	TGCAGTGCTAGTAGATTGGGAGGAGACACTGAAGCTTTCTTT	CSASRLGGDTEAFF
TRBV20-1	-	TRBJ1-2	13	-	TGCAGTGCTAGCAACGGTGATTACTATGGCTGCACCTTC	CSASNGDYYGCTF
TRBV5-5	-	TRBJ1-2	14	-	TGTGCCAGCAGCTGGAAGACAGAGGGTGGAGGCTACACCTTC	CASSWKTEGGGYTF
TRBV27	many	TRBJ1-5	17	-	TGTGCCAGCAGGGCCCTCGGGCCAACAGGGCCAGATCAGCCCCAGCATTTT	CASRALGPTGPDQPQHF
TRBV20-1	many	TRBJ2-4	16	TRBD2	TGCAGTGCTACGGGACTAGCGGGAATTCTTCGGGACATTCAGTACTTC	CSATGLAGILRDIQYF
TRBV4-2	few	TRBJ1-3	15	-	TGTGCCAGCAGGCTTCGGACCGGAGGGGGAAACACCATATATTTT	CASRLRTGGGNTIYF
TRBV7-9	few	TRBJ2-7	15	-	TGTGCCAGCAGCTCAGGTTCAGACCTTCCCTACGAGCAGTACTTC	CASSSGSDLPYEQYF
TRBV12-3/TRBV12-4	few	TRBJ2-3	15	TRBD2	TGTGCCAGCCCCAGGCTAGCGGGAGATAGAGATACGCAGTATTTT	CASPRLAGDRDTQYF
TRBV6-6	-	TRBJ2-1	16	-	TGTGCCAGCAGTTACTCATGGCTGGAGGGATACAATGAGCAGTTCTTC	CASSYSWLEGYNEQFF
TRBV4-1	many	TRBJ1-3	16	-	TGCGCCAGCAGCCGACGGGAGGCGAGGGATGGAAACACCATATATTTT	CASSRREARDGNTIYF
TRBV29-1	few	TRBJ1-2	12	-	TGCAGCGTTGAAAGGGACGCTGATGGCTACACCTTC	CSVERDADGYTF
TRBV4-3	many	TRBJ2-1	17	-	TGCGCCAGCAGCCAGGATGGAATGAGAGTCCCAAGGGGTGAGCAGTTCTTC	CASSQDGMRVPRGEQFF
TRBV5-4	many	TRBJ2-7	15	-	TGTGCCAGCAGCTTGGCTGGAGCGGTCACCTACGAGCAGTACTTC	CASSLAGAVTYEQYF
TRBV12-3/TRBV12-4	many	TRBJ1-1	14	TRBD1	TGTGCCAGCAGTATCGGGACAGCCTACACTGAAGCTTTCTTT	CASSIGTAYTEAFF
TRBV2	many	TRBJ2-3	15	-	TGTGCCAGCTACCTACCCCAAGAAGGGAGAGGGACGCAGTATTTT	CASYLPQEGRGTQYF
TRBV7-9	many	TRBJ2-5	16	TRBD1	TGTGCCAGCAGCTTAGGCCAGGGGGCGCCCCAAGAGACCCAGTACTTC	CASSLGQGAPQETQYF